This passage covers 20 T cell receptor beta chains from one sample sequenced in a study of blood T cell repertoires in COVID-19. Sequencing was performed with immunoSEQ multiplex PCR; in TCRdb, only in-frame clones are kept and a portion is missing. Among under 300,000 clones listed, 88% were seen once. Specimen: peripheral blood. The origin of the receptors is a woman aged 40 to 50 who had recovered from COVID-19.

This chain connects TRBV11-2 to TRBJ1-3; TRBD1 matches at 7 bases. Trimming at V came to 5 bases and at J to 16 bases, leaving 11 bases not matched to a gene. Germline loops: CDR1 SGHAT, CDR2 FQNNGV. CDR3 length equals 12 residues. The CDR3 region has the DNA TGTGCCAGCAGCCCTGGGGGAGACAGGGTTTATTTT. It specifies CASSPGGDRVYF.

The chain joins TRBV5-6 to TRBJ2-2; 9 bases agree with TRBD1. The CDR3 runs 12 residues. J gave up 13 bases and V 4 bases, and 5 bases lay outside the gene matches. The germline gives CDR1 SGHDT, CDR2 YYEEEE. The CDR3, as DNA: TGTGCCAGCAGCACCGGGACAGGGAGGCTGTTTTTT. Protein sequence: CASSTGTGRLFF.

The chain uses TRBV2 and TRBJ2-5, with a tentative D call TRBD2 (6 bases). This CDR3 is built from 12 residues. V was trimmed by 4 bases and J by 3 bases, leaving 6 bases between them. Germline CDR1 SNHLY, CDR2 FYNNEI. In DNA, the CDR3 is TGTGCCAGCAGTGGGGGGGAAGAGACCCAGTACTTC. Residues: CASSGGEETQYF. Filled out from reference TRBV2 and TRBJ2-5, the complete variable domain reads EPEVTQTPSHQVTQMGQEVILRCVPISNHLYFYWYRQILGQKVEFLVSFYNNEISEKSEIFDDQFSVERPDGSNFTLKIRSTKLEDSAMYFCASSGGEETQYFGPGTRLLVL.

The chain combines TRBV9 with TRBJ2-5, with 11 bases that match TRBD2. Germline V gene data show CDR1 as SGDLS and CDR2 as YYNGEE. CDR3 length equals 17 residues. The J segment lost 2 bases and the V segment lost 4 bases, leaving 10 bases of the junction unmatched. The DNA of the CDR3 is TGTGCCAGCAGCACCCACACTAGCGGGAGCTGGCAAGAGACCCAGTACTTC. The encoded protein is CASSTHTSGSWQETQYF.

The table lists this clone with a count of one. The V call is TRBV10-3, the J call TRBJ1-2; TRBD1 agrees at 9 bases. V was clipped by 2 bases and J by 3 bases; unmatched bases: 1. Germline CDR1 is ENHRY and CDR2 is SYGVKD. This CDR3 has 14 amino acids. DNA of the CDR3: TGTGCCATCAGTGAGACAGGGGGCCACTATGGCTACACCTTC. It codes for CAISETGGHYGYTF.

The V call is TRBV30, the J call TRBJ1-2, with D unresolved. Germline V CDR1 and CDR2: GTSNPN, SVGIG (reference sequence). CDR3 length: 11 amino acids. V was cut by 5 bases and J by 7 bases, with 11 bases left in between. The CDR3 region is CAWGPKSGYTF. The CDR3 nucleotides read TGTGCCTGGGGGCCCAAGAGTGGCTACACCTTC.

This clone appeared a few times. The J gene is TRBJ1-1, the V gene TRBV11-2, with 8 bases that match TRBD1. Trimming at V came to 2 bases and at J to 8 bases, leaving 7 bases not matched to a gene. CDR3 length equals 14 residues. Germline CDR1 is SGHAT and CDR2 is FQNNGV. The CDR3 spells CASSLQGAGGEAFF. The CDR3, as DNA: TGTGCCAGCAGCTTACAGGGGGCTGGTGGGGAAGCTTTCTTT.

The gene calls are TRBV18 and TRBJ1-5; D gene unclear. This CDR3 is built from 14 residues. Trimming stripped 2 bases from V and 0 bases from J, with 5 bases between. Germline assignment: CDR1 KGHSH and CDR2 LQKENI. Here the CDR3 DNA reads TGTGCCAGCTCACCAGGGAGTAGCAATCAGCCCCAGCATTTT. Its translation: CASSPGSSNQPQHF.

The chain carries TRBV3-1 (or the pseudogene TRBV3-2) and TRBJ1-2; a possible D gene is TRBD1 (6 bases). Germline V gives CDR1 LGHDT, CDR2 YNNKEL (reference sequence). The CDR3 extends over 15 amino acids. The V end lost 3 bases, the J end lost 0 bases, and 11 bases lay between the germline ends. The DNA of the CDR3 is TGTGCCAGCAGCCACGGGACATCAGCTAACTATGGCTACACCTTC. This sequence encodes CASSHGTSANYGYTF.

Regarding this clone: The identical CDR3 is also encoded by other nucleotide sequences in the sample. The rearrangement joins TRBV18 to TRBJ2-5; no clear D gene. The CDR3 has 11 residues. Between the trimmed V and J ends, which lost 3 bases and 3 bases, there was a span of 2 bases. CDR1 is KGHSH, CDR2 LQKENI, per germline. CDR3 nucleotide sequence: TGTGCCAGCTCACCTAAAGAGACCCAGTACTTC. It specifies CASSPKETQYF.

The chain couples TRBV19 to TRBJ2-2; perhaps TRBD1 as D (6 bases). Looked up from germline, CDR1 is LNHDA and CDR2 is SQIVND (reference sequence). This CDR3 is built from 15 residues. V shed 5 bases and J shed 4 bases, with 14 bases lying between them. The CDR3 DNA sequence: TGTGCCAGTAGTGACGAGACAGGTTCCACCGGGGAGCTGTTTTTT. It yields the protein CASSDETGSTGELFF. Complete variable domain (other parts from reference TRBV19 and TRBJ2-2): DGGITQSPKYLFRKEGQNVTLSCEQNLNHDAMYWYRQDPGQGLRLIYYSQIVNDFQKGDIAEGYSVSREKKESFPLTVTSAQKNPTAFYLCASSDETGSTGELFFGEGSRLTVL.

The chain recombines TRBV7-2 with TRBJ2-1; the match to TRBD1 covers 8 bases. Germline CDR1 SGHTA, CDR2 FQGNSA. V shed 7 bases, J shed 7 bases, and the junction held 6 bases outside the gene matches. This CDR3 contains 13 residues. Written as DNA, the CDR3 is TGTGCCAGCACAGGACAGGGTTGGAATGAGCAGTTCTTC. It translates to CASTGQGWNEQFF.

The chain has TRBV30 and TRBJ1-5, with a tentative D call TRBD1 (5 bases). The germline V gene has CDR1 GTSNPN and CDR2 SVGIG (reference sequence). With 2 bases removed from V and 1 base from J, the gap between germline ends came to 12 bases. The CDR3 has 15 amino acids. The CDR3 loop is CAWSWGERSNQPQHF. Written as DNA, the CDR3 is TGTGCCTGGAGTTGGGGCGAGCGAAGCAATCAGCCCCAGCATTTT.

The CDR3 sequence is CASSMQGPHQPQHF. The CDR3 DNA sequence: TGTGCCAGTAGTATGCAGGGTCCCCATCAGCCCCAGCATTTT. This chain connects TRBV19 to TRBJ1-5; weak D call: TRBD1 (5 bases). The CDR3 sequence is 14 residues long. V lost 3 bases and J 5 bases, leaving 11 bases between the germline ends. Germline V CDR1 and CDR2: LNHDA, SQIVND (reference sequence).

This chain connects TRBV14 to TRBJ1-4; the D gene is possibly TRBD1 (6 bases). The V and J ends lost 0 bases and 5 bases respectively, with 16 bases between them. The CDR3 contains 17 residues. The germline gives CDR1 SGHDN, CDR2 FVKESK. CDR3 bases: TGTGCCAGCAGCCAAGAGAGGGGGACCTGGGGAAATGAAAAACTGTTTTTT. Its protein is CASSQERGTWGNEKLFF.

The chain couples TRBV25-1 to TRBJ2-7, with 7 bases matching TRBD2. Germline CDR1 is MGHDK and CDR2 is SYGVNS. V was clipped by 4 bases and J by 4 bases; unmatched bases: 1. The CDR3 has 12 amino acids. Here the CDR3 reads CASSGGGYEQYF. In DNA form, the CDR3 reads TGTGCCAGCAGTGGGGGGGGGTACGAGCAGTACTTC.

This chain uses TRBV6-2 or TRBV6-3 with TRBJ2-7; TRBD1 is a possible D gene (6 bases). V was clipped by 6 bases and J by 6 bases, with 15 bases between them. The CDR3 sequence is 13 residues long. Germline values: CDR1 MNHEY, CDR2 SVGEGT. The CDR3 region is CASSPTGLGEQYF. The CDR3 DNA follows: TGTGCCAGCAGCCCTACAGGGCTGGGCGAGCAGTACTTC.

The rearrangement joins TRBV3-1 (or the pseudogene TRBV3-2) to TRBJ2-3, with D unresolved. V lost 3 bases and J lost 3, with 7 bases in between. The CDR3 is 13 amino acids. Germline values: CDR1 LGHDT, CDR2 YNNKEL (reference sequence). DNA for the CDR3: TGTGCCAGCAGCCAGGCCGGGACAGATACGCAGTATTTT. This codes for CASSQAGTDTQYF.

J is TRBJ1-1 and V is TRBV4-1, with 8 bases lining up with TRBD1. In germline, CDR1 is MGHRA, CDR2 YSYEKL. Trimming at V came to 4 bases and at J to 4 bases, leaving 2 bases not matched to a gene. This CDR3 has 13 amino acids. CDR3 amino acids: CASSRGQGTEAFF. CDR3 bases: TGCGCCAGCAGCCGAGGACAGGGCACTGAAGCTTTCTTT.

The chain combines TRBV6-5 with TRBJ2-7; 9 nucleotides agree with TRBD1. CDR3 size: 14 residues. V shed 6 bases and J 3 bases; nucleotides not matched to a gene: 6. Germline V gene lookup returns CDR1 MNHEY and CDR2 SVGAGI. The CDR3 sequence: CASRTGGPLYEQYV. CDR3 nucleotide sequence: TGTGCCAGCAGAACAGGGGGCCCCCTCTACGAGCAGTACGTC.